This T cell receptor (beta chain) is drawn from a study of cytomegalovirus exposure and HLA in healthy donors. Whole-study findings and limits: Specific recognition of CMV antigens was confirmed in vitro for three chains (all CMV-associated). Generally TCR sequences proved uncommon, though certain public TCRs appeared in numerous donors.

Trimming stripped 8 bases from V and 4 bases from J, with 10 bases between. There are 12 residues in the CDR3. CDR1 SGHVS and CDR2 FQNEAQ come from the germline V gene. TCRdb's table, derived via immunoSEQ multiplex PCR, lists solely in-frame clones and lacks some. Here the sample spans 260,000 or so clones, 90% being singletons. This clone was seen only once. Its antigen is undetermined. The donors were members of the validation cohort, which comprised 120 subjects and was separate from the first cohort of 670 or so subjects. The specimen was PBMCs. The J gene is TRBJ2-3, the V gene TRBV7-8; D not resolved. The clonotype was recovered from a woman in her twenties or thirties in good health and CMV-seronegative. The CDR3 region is CASGRSADTQYF. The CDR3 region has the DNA TGTGCCAGCGGACGGAGTGCAGATACGCAGTATTTT. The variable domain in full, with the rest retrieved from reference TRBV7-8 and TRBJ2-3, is GAGVSQSPRYKVAKRGQDVALRCDPISGHVSLFWYQQALGQGPEFLTYFQNEAQLDKSGLPSDRFFAERPEGSVSTLKIQRTQQEDSAVYLCASGRSADTQYFGPGTRLTVL.